Below, one T cell receptor beta chain is given with its context. This entry is derived from a study of blood T cell repertoires in COVID-19. Study details: The United States, Italy and Spain supplied acute and convalescent COVID-19 samples. T cells, B-cell-depleted T cells, or PBMCs provided the cDNA or gDNA that served as material.

Per the original data handling: From reference gene primer amplification, estimates of nucleated cell counts were derived. Assay used: immunoSEQ multiplex PCR; TCRdb lists only in-frame clones, some missing. V and J calls and clone size are given by that table; D and trimming were obtained from the DNA. The sample lists about 46,000 clones, 88% occurring once. Looked up from germline, CDR1 is MNHEY and CDR2 is SVGAGI. V shed 8 bases and J 4 bases; nucleotides not matched to a gene: 9. The CDR3 is 14 amino acids. The sequenced sample was peripheral blood. The clonotype was recovered from a human donor with active COVID-19. The donor label of this sample is uncertain. The chain carries TRBV6-5 and TRBJ2-7, with 9 bases that match TRBD2. Here the CDR3 reads CASGKASGAYEQYF. The DNA for the CDR3 is TGTGCCAGCGGGAAGGCTAGCGGGGCTTACGAGCAGTACTTC.